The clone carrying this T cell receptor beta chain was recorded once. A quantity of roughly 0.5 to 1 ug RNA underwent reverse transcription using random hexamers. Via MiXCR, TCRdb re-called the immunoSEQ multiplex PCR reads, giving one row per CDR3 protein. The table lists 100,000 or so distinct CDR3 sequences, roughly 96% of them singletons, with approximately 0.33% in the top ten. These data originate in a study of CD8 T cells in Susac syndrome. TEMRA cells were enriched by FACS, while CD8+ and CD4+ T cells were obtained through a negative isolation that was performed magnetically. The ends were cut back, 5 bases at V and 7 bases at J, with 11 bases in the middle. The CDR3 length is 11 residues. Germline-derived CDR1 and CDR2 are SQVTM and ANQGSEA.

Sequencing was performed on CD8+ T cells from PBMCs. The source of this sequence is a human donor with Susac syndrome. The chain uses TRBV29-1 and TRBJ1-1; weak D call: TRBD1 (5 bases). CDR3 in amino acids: CSVLGGGEAFF. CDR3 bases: TGCAGCGTTTTGGGGGGGGGTGAAGCTTTCTTT. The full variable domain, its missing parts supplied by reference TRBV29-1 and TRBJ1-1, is SAVISQKPSRDICQRGTSLTIQCQVDSQVTMMFWYRQQPGQSLTLIATANQGSEATYESGFVIDKFPISRPNLTFSTLTVSNMSPEDSSIYLCSVLGGGEAFFGQGTRLTVV.